Included here is one TCR beta chain sequence, with context. Profiling relied on immunoSEQ multiplex PCR, and the TCRdb table lists in-frame clones only, not all of them. The data hold approximately 130,000 clones, with just under 85% observed a single time. These data come from a study of blood T cell repertoires in COVID-19. Trimming cost V 3 bases and J 5 bases; bases outside gene matches: 13. Germline CDR1 SEHNR, CDR2 FQNEAQ (reference sequence). CDR3 size: 19 residues. Sequencing was carried out using peripheral blood. The V gene is TRBV7-9, the J gene TRBJ2-1, with 13 positions matching TRBD2. The clonotype comes from a human donor in a cohort sampled during active COVID-19. The CDR3 DNA reads TGTGCCAGCAGCTTCCCGGGACTAGCGGGATCCCATCGAGACAATGAGCAGTTCTTC. It specifies CASSFPGLAGSHRDNEQFF.